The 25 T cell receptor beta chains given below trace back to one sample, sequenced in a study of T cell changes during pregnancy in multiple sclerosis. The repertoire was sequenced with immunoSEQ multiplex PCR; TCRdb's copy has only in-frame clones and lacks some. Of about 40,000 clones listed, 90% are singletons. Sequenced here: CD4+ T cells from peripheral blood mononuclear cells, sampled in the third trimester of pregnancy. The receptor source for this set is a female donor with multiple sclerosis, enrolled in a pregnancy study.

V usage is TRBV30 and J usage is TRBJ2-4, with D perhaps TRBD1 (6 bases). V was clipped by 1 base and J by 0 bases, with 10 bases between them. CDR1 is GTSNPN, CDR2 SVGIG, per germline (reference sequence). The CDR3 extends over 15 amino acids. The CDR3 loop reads CAWSGQGLAKNIQYF. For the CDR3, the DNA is TGTGCCTGGAGTGGGCAGGGGTTAGCCAAAAACATTCAGTACTTC. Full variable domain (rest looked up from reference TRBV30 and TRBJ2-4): SQTIHQWPATLVQPVGSPLSLECTVEGTSNPNLYWYRQAAGRGLQLLFYSVGIGQISSEVPQNLSASRPQDRQFILSSKKLLLSDSGFYLCAWSGQGLAKNIQYFGAGTRLSVL.

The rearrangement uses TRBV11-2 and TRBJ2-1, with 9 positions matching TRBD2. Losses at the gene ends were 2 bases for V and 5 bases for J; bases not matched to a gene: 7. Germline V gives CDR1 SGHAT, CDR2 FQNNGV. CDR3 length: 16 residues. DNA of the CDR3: TGTGCCAGCAGCTTAAGGCGGGAGGGCCGGGACAATGAGCAGTTCTTC. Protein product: CASSLRREGRDNEQFF. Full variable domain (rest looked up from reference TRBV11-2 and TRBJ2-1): EAGVAQSPRYKIIEKRQSVAFWCNPISGHATLYWYQQILGQGPKLLIQFQNNGVVDDSQLPKDRFSAERLKGVDSTLKIQPAKLEDSAVYLCASSLRREGRDNEQFFGPGTRLTVL.

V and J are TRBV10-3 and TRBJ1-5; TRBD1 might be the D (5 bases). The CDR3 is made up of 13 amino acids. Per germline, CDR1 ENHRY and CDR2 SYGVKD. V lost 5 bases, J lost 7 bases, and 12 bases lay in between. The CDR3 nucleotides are TGTGCCATCAGTAAGGGGATGGACCAGCCCCAGCATTTT. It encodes CAISKGMDQPQHF.

The CDR3 DNA is TGCGCCAGCTGCCATCGAGACAGGGGGTCCCCGGGGGAGTGCAATCAGCCCCAGCATTTT. Translation gives CASCHRDRGSPGECNQPQHF. This chain connects TRBV5-1 to TRBJ1-5; TRBD1 agrees at 9 bases. V lost 7 bases, J lost 2 bases, and 22 bases stayed unmatched. The CDR3 length is 20 residues. From germline, CDR1 is SGHRS and CDR2 YFSETQ.

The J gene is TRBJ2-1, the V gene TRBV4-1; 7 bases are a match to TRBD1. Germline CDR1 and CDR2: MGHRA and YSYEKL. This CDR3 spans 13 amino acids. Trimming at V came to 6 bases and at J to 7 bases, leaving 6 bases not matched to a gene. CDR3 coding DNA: TGCGCCAGCAGGTTGGGACAGCTAAATGAGCAGTTCTTC. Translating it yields CASRLGQLNEQFF.

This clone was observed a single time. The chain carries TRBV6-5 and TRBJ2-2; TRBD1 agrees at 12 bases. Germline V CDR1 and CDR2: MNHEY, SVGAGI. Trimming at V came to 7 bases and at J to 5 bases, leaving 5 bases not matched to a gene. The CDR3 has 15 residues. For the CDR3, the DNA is TGTGCCAGCATTGGGACAGGGGGCGCAACCGGGGAGCTGTTTTTT. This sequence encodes CASIGTGGATGELFF.

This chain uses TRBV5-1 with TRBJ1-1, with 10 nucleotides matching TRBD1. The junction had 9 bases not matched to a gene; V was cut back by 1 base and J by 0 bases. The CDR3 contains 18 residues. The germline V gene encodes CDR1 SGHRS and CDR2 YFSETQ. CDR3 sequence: CASSLFIRQGAMNTEAFF. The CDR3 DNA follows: TGCGCCAGCAGCTTGTTTATAAGACAGGGGGCCATGAACACTGAAGCTTTCTTT.

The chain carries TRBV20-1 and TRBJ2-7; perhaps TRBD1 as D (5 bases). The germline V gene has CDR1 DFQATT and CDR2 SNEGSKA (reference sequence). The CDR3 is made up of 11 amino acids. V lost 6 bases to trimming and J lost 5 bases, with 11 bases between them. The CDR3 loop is CSASRVDEQYF. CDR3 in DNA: TGCAGTGCCAGCAGGGTTGACGAGCAGTACTTC.

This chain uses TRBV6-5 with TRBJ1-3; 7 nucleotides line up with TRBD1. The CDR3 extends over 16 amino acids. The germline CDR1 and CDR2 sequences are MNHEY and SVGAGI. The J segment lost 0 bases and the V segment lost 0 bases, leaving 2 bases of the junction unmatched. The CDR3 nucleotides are TGTGCCAGCAGTTACTCACAGGGGAGCTCTGGAAACACCATATATTTT. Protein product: CASSYSQGSSGNTIYF.

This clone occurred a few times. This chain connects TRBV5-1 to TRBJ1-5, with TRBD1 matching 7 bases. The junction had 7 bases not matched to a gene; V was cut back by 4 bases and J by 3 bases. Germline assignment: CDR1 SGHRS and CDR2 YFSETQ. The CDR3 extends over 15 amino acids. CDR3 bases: TGCGCCAGCAGCGGAACAGGGGCTGCCAATCAGCCCCAGCATTTT. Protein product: CASSGTGAANQPQHF.

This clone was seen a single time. Written as DNA, the CDR3 is TGTGCCTGGAACGAGGGAGCGCCAGATACGCAGTATTTT. It translates to CAWNEGAPDTQYF. The rearrangement links TRBV30 to TRBJ2-3; perhaps TRBD2 as D (5 bases). Trimming removed 4 bases from V and 4 bases from J, with 12 bases in between. CDR1 and CDR2 from the germline V gene are GTSNPN and SVGIG (reference sequence). The CDR3 contains 13 residues.

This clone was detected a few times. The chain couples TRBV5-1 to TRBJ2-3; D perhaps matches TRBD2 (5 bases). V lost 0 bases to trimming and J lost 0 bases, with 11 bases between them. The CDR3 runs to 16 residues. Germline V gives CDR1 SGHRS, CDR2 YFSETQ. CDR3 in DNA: TGCGCCAGCAGCTTGGGCGGGTATTCTAGCACAGATACGCAGTATTTT. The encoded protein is CASSLGGYSSTDTQYF.

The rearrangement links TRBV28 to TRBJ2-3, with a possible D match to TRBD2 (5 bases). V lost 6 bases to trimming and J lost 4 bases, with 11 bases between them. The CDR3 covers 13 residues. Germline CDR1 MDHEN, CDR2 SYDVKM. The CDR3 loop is CASSRPGSDTQYF. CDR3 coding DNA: TGTGCCAGCAGCCGCCCGGGGTCAGATACGCAGTATTTT.

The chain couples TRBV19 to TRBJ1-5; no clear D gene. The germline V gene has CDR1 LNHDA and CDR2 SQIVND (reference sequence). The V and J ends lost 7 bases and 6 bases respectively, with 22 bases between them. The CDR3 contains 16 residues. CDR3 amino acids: CASTQYPHGSSQPQHF. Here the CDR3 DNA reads TGTGCCAGTACTCAATACCCGCACGGGAGTAGTCAGCCCCAGCATTTT. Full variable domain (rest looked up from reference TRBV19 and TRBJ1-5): DGGITQSPKYLFRKEGQNVTLSCEQNLNHDAMYWYRQDPGQGLRLIYYSQIVNDFQKGDIAEGYSVSREKKESFPLTVTSAQKNPTAFYLCASTQYPHGSSQPQHFGDGTRLSIL.

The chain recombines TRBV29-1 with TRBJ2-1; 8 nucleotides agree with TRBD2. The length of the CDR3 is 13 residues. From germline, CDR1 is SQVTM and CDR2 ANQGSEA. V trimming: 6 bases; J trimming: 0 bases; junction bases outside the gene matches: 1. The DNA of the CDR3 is TGCAGCGTAAGCGGGAGCTCCTACAATGAGCAGTTCTTC. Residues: CSVSGSSYNEQFF.

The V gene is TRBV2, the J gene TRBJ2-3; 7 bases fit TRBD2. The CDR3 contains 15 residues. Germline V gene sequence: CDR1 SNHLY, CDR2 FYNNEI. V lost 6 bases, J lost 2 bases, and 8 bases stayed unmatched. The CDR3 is CASSAEGTNTDTQYF. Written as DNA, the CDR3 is TGTGCCAGCAGCGCCGAGGGGACTAACACAGATACGCAGTATTTT.

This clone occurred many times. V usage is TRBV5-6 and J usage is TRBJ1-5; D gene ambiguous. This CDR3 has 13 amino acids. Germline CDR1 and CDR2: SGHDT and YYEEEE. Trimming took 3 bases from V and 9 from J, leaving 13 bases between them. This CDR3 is CASSSGSVGPQHF. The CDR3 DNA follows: TGTGCCAGCAGCTCCGGGTCCGTCGGGCCCCAGCATTTT.

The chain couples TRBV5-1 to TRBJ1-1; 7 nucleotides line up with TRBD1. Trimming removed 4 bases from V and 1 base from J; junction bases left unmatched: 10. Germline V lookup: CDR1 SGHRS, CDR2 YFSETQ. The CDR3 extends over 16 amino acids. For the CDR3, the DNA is TGCGCCAGCAGCGCTCGACAGGGCGGCGGGAACACTGAAGCTTTCTTT. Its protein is CASSARQGGGNTEAFF.

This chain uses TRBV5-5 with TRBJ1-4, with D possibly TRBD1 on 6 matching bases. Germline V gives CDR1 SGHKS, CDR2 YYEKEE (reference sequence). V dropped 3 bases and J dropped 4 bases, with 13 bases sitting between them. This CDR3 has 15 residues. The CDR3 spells CASSSIGGVNEKLFF. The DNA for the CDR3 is TGTGCCAGCAGCTCCATTGGGGGCGTTAATGAAAAACTGTTTTTT.

The CDR3 reads CASSKSRQGNQPQHF. Written as DNA, the CDR3 is TGTGCCAGCAGTAAGAGTCGCCAGGGGAATCAGCCCCAGCATTTT. This sequence joins TRBV6-5 and TRBJ1-5; a weak D match, TRBD1 (6 bases). CDR3 length equals 15 residues. The V end was cut by 5 bases, the J end by 4 bases, with 15 bases between. Germline V gene data show CDR1 as MNHEY and CDR2 as SVGAGI.

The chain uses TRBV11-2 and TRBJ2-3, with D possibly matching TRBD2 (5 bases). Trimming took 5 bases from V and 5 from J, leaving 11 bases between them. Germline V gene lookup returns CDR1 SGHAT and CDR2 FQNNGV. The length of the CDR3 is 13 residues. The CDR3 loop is CASSLAYGDTQYF. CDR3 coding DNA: TGTGCCAGCAGCCTAGCATACGGAGATACGCAGTATTTT.

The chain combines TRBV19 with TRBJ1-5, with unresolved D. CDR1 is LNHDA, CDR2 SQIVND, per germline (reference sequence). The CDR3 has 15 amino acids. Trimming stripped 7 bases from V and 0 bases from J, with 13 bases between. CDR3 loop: CASTSSSYSNQPQHF. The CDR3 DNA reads TGTGCCAGTACCTCCTCGAGTTATAGCAATCAGCCCCAGCATTTT.

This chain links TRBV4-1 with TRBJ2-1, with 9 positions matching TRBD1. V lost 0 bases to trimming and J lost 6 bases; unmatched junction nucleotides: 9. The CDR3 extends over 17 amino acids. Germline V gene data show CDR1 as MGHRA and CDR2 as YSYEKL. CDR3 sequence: CASSQDGLGQGLNEQFF. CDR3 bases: TGCGCCAGCAGCCAAGATGGACTGGGACAGGGCCTCAATGAGCAGTTCTTC.

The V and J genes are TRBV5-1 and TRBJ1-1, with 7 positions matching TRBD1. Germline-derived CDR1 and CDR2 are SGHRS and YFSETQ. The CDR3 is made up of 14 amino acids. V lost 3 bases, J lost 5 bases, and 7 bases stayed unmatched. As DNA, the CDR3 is TGCGCCAGCAGCTGGAGACAGGGCGGGACTGAAGCTTTCTTT. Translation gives CASSWRQGGTEAFF.

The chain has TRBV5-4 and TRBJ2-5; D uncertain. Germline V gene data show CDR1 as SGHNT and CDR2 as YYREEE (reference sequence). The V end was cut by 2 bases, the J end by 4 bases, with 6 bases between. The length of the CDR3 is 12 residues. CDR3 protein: CASSLAPETQYF. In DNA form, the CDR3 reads TGTGCCAGCAGCTTAGCACCAGAGACCCAGTACTTC.